This T cell receptor beta chain emerged from a study of blood T cell repertoires in COVID-19. Looking at the study overall: Sample material is recorded as cDNA or gDNA derived from T cells, B-cell-depleted T cells, or PBMCs.

In the authors' workflow: Nucleated cell counts were estimated from reference gene primer amplification. Data came from immunoSEQ multiplex PCR; TCRdb stores just in-frame clones and leaves some out. V and J calls and clone size come straight from that table; D and trimming were deduced from the DNA. The sample has about 180,000 clones, over 75% seen once; the top ten hold about 6.9%. The V gene lost 6 bases and the J gene lost 7 bases, with 13 bases spanning the gap. Germline V gene data show CDR1 as MDHEN and CDR2 as SYDVKM. This CDR3 contains 13 residues. Sequencing was done on a sample of peripheral blood. The V gene is TRBV28, the J gene TRBJ1-5; the D gene is possibly TRBD1 (5 bases). This receptor was obtained from an older man with COVID-19, enrolled during active disease. This CDR3 reads CASSETREQPQHF. CDR3 DNA: TGTGCCAGCAGCGAAACCAGGGAACAGCCCCAGCATTTT. The full variable domain, its missing parts supplied by reference TRBV28 and TRBJ1-5, is DVKVTQSSRYLVKRTGEKVFLECVQDMDHENMFWYRQDPGLGLRLIYFSYDVKMKEKGDIPEGYSVSREKKERFSLILESASTNQTSMYLCASSETREQPQHFGDGTRLSIL.